The rows below give T cell receptor beta chains drawn from one sample of a study of blood T cells in healthy people across ages. One entry per CDR3 protein, called by TCRdb with MiXCR from the 5' RACE reads. The sample holds 1.2 million to 1.5 million distinct CDR3 sequences; about 40% are singletons and the top ten take roughly 7.7%. Sample: blood. The receptors derive from a woman aged 18-29 years in good health. The CDR3 runs from the conserved cysteine through the conserved F or W. Fields, in order: D gene, clone size, V gene, J gene, CDR3 DNA, CDR3 protein. D genes are given only for firm matches. Expanded clones are given a class, and other clones once, few, many or no size at all.

.	.	TRBV20-1	TRBJ1-4	TGCAGTGCTAGCTCAGGGACTGAAGCAACTAATGAAAAACTGTTTTTT	CSASSGTEATNEKLFF
.	.	TRBV20-1	TRBJ1-5	TGCAGTGCTAGAGATGCGGCGGCCTCCTGGGGCAATCAGCCCCAGCATTTT	CSARDAAASWGNQPQHF
TRBD1	few	TRBV6-5	TRBJ1-2	TGTGCCAGCAGAAAGACAGGGGCTCTAATCTATGGCTACACCTTC	CASRKTGALIYGYTF
.	many	TRBV27	TRBJ1-5	TGTGCCAGCAGTGCAACTCCGGGCGGATATAGCAATCAGCCCCAGCATTTT	CASSATPGGYSNQPQHF
.	few	TRBV6-1	TRBJ2-3	TGTGCCGGCGCCCAGGGGTATTCAGATACGCAGTATTTT	CAGAQGYSDTQYF
.	.	TRBV6-2/TRBV6-3	TRBJ1-2	TGTGCCAGCAGTTACGTGTCTGGCAGCTACACCTTC	CASSYVSGSYTF
TRBD2	.	TRBV3-1	TRBJ2-7	TGTGCCAGCAGCCAACCTGGGACTAGCGGGATCAATGAGCAGTACTTC	CASSQPGTSGINEQYF
.	.	TRBV2	TRBJ2-6	TGTGCCAGCGTCCGGGACTTCAGCTCTGGGGCCAACGTCCTGACTTTC	CASVRDFSSGANVLTF
TRBD1	few	TRBV12-3/TRBV12-4	TRBJ2-7	TGTGCCAGCAGTGTAGGGACAGGGGGTGTGGAGCAGTACTTC	CASSVGTGGVEQYF
.	few	TRBV2	TRBJ2-5	TGTGCCAGCAGACGGGATGTAGAGACCCAGTACTTC	CASRRDVETQYF
.	.	TRBV27	TRBJ2-2	TGTGCCAGTTCTCCCAGGTCCCCCACCGGGGAGCTGTTTTTT	CASSPRSPTGELFF
.	many	TRBV4-1	TRBJ2-7	TGCGCCAGCAGCCAAGATGCAAAAGCCTCCTACGAGCAGTACTTC	CASSQDAKASYEQYF
TRBD2	once	TRBV20-1	TRBJ2-1	TGCAGTGCTAATCTAGCGGTCTACAATGAGCAGTTCTTC	CSANLAVYNEQFF
.	once	TRBV20-1	TRBJ2-3	TGCAGTGCTAGAGATACAGTGGGAGGTGGGGATACGCAGTATTTT	CSARDTVGGGDTQYF
TRBD2	.	TRBV9	TRBJ2-3	TGTGCCAGCAGCGTCCGGCCGGTAGCGGGGGGCCTCAGGGATACGCAGTATTTT	CASSVRPVAGGLRDTQYF
.	.	TRBV28	TRBJ2-7	TGTGCCAGCAGCGGGGCCCTTGTGACCTACGAGCAGTACTTC	CASSGALVTYEQYF
.	once	TRBV7-9	TRBJ2-5	TGTGCCAGCAGCTCCGGCCGGAATTGGGAGACCCAGTACTTC	CASSSGRNWETQYF
.	few	TRBV6-5	TRBJ1-6	TGTGCCAGCAGTTACGGGACGGGGAATTCACCCCTCCACTTT	CASSYGTGNSPLHF
.	.	TRBV28	TRBJ1-4	TGTGCCAGCAGTGTAGAGGGACAAGGGGAAAAACTGTTTTTT	CASSVEGQGEKLFF
TRBD2	.	TRBV6-1	TRBJ2-4	TGTGCCAGCACCGGAGGGCTAGCGGGAGAGGGGGCCAAAAACATTCAGTACTTC	CASTGGLAGEGAKNIQYF
TRBD2	.	TRBV20-1	TRBJ2-3	TGCAGTGCTAGCAGGGTTGCTAGCGGAAGCACAGATACGCAGTATTTT	CSASRVASGSTDTQYF
.	.	TRBV5-1	TRBJ2-5	TGCGCCAGCAGTCGGACAGAGTACCAAGAGACCCAGTACTTC	CASSRTEYQETQYF
.	.	TRBV20-1	TRBJ2-3	TGCAGTGCCGCGGGACTTGGGGTGGCTACGCAGTATTTT	CSAAGLGVATQYF
TRBD1	.	TRBV7-8	TRBJ2-5	TGTGCCAGCAGCTTAGGGGGGACAGCGAGGGAGACCCAGTACTTC	CASSLGGTARETQYF
TRBD2	.	TRBV12-3/TRBV12-4	TRBJ2-3	TGTGCCAACGGAGCGGGGGATAGCACAGATACGCAGTATTTT	CANGAGDSTDTQYF
TRBD1	few	TRBV29-1	TRBJ2-1	TGCAGCGTGGACAGGGACGTATCCTACAATGAGCAGTTCTTC	CSVDRDVSYNEQFF
.	.	TRBV7-9	TRBJ2-3	TGTGCCAGCAGCGACGCAACGAGGGCAGATACGCAGTATTTT	CASSDATRADTQYF
TRBD2	few	TRBV5-8	TRBJ2-1	TGTGCCACCGCTACCGGGAGGGCTAGGGTTGAGCAGTTCTTC	CATATGRARVEQFF
.	few	TRBV14	TRBJ2-3	TGTGCCAGCAGCCATCAGCTCACAGATACGCAGTATTTT	CASSHQLTDTQYF
TRBD1	few	TRBV20-1	TRBJ2-7	TGCAGTGCTAGCCCCCGGGACAGGAATCCATGGGAGCAGTACTTC	CSASPRDRNPWEQYF
.	.	TRBV7-9	TRBJ2-7	TGTGCCAGCAGGTCTACTAGCAGCACCTACGAGCAGTACTTC	CASRSTSSTYEQYF
TRBD2	.	TRBV7-3	TRBJ2-7	TGTGCCAGCAGGTCTGGGACTAGGGGAACCTACGAGCAGTACTTC	CASRSGTRGTYEQYF
.	.	TRBV12-3/TRBV12-4	TRBJ2-7	TGTGCCAGCAGTATTCGGGCAGAATATTACTACGAGCAGTACTTC	CASSIRAEYYYEQYF
.	.	TRBV7-9	TRBJ1-5	TGTGCCAGCAGCTTCTTTTCCAGGGAGGGTAACCTTAGCAATCAGCCCCAGCATTTT	CASSFFSREGNLSNQPQHF
TRBD2	once	TRBV7-6	TRBJ2-7	TGTGCCAGCAGCTTAAGCGCTAGCGGGGGGGCCACAGAGAGTGAGCAGTACTTC	CASSLSASGGATESEQYF
.	.	TRBV10-3	TRBJ2-5	TGTGCCATCAGTGAGTTGTTTGAGCAGTACTTC	CAISELFEQYF
.	few	TRBV7-6	TRBJ2-6	TGTGCCAGCAGCTTAGCGTCAAAGACTGGGGCCAACGTCCTGACTTTC	CASSLASKTGANVLTF
.	many	TRBV7-6	TRBJ2-7	TGTGCCAGCGAGCTCAATGGAGGGGGCGAGCAGTACTTC	CASELNGGGEQYF
TRBD2	.	TRBV20-1	TRBJ2-3	TGCAGTGCTAGAGTCGTATTGACTAGCGGGATTGTAGATACGCAGTATTTT	CSARVVLTSGIVDTQYF
.	.	TRBV5-8	TRBJ2-7	TGTGCCAGCAGCACGAATACGGGACTTGCCTACGAGCAGTACTTC	CASSTNTGLAYEQYF
TRBD1	once	TRBV7-8	TRBJ2-7	TGTGCCAGCAGCTTAGTCGCCGGGACAGGGCCCGACGAGCAGTACTTC	CASSLVAGTGPDEQYF
TRBD2	.	TRBV20-1	TRBJ2-7	TGCAGTGCCACTAGCGAAACATACAATGAGCAGTACTTC	CSATSETYNEQYF
.	.	TRBV27	TRBJ1-2	TGTGCCAGCAGTTTATCTTCGGCACCGGGCCTCAAAAGAGGCTACACCTTC	CASSLSSAPGLKRGYTF
TRBD2	few	TRBV7-2	TRBJ2-1	TGTGCCAGCACCAAACTAAGCGGGAGGGCCTACAATGAGCAGTTCTTC	CASTKLSGRAYNEQFF
.	.	TRBV6-5	TRBJ1-2	TGTGCCAGCAGTTACGGGAGGGTCTATGGCTACACCTTC	CASSYGRVYGYTF
TRBD1	.	TRBV20-1	TRBJ1-5	TGCAGTGCTAGCGGAACGACAGGGGATCAGCCCCAGCATTTT	CSASGTTGDQPQHF
.	.	TRBV6-6	TRBJ1-6	TGTGCCAGCAGTTATCTTACGGCTAGCTCCTATAATTCACCCCTCCACTTT	CASSYLTASSYNSPLHF
.	.	TRBV20-1	TRBJ2-7	TGCAGTGCTAGTAATGAGGGGGAGGCCTCCTACGAGCAGTACTTC	CSASNEGEASYEQYF